These 30 T cell receptor beta chains share one sample of origin, sequenced in a study of T cell responses to AZD1222 COVID-19 vaccine. Produced via immunoSEQ multiplex PCR; TCRdb's table is partial and in-frame only. The table records some 130,000 clones, roughly 91% of them present only once. The source was peripheral blood, collected on day 0 of AZD1222 vaccination. The receptors derive from an adult in good health.

The rearrangement joins TRBV28 to TRBJ2-7; the D gene is possibly TRBD2 (5 bases). There are 14 residues in the CDR3. V was trimmed by 11 bases and J by 3 bases, leaving 20 bases between them. CDR1 and CDR2 (germline): MDHEN, SYDVKM. CDR3 DNA: TGTGCCTCGGAGATGCCGGGGAGTGTCTACGAGCAGTACTTC. Its translation: CASEMPGSVYEQYF.

This clone was picked up one time. This chain joins TRBV19 and TRBJ1-4; maybe TRBD1 (5 bases). Trimming removed 6 bases at V and 6 bases at J, with 8 bases between. The CDR3 has 12 amino acids. CDR1 is LNHDA, CDR2 SQIVND, per germline (reference sequence). The CDR3 nucleotides read TGTGCCAGTAGCCCCAGGGATGAAAAACTGTTTTTT. The encoded protein is CASSPRDEKLFF.

V is TRBV19 and J is TRBJ1-1; the D is unclear. This CDR3 is 13 amino acids long. V gave up 2 bases and J gave up 1 base, with 5 bases separating them. The germline CDR1 and CDR2 sequences are LNHDA and SQIVND (reference sequence). CDR3 loop: CASSIKENTEAFF. The DNA for the CDR3 is TGTGCCAGTAGTATAAAGGAGAACACTGAAGCTTTCTTT.

CDR3 DNA sequence: TGTGCCAGCAGTTACTCTCCAGGGGCGAACACTGAAGCTTTCTTT. Translation: CASSYSPGANTEAFF. V is TRBV6-5 and J is TRBJ1-1; a weak D match, TRBD1 (6 bases). V lost 0 bases and J lost 1, with 9 bases in between. CDR1 MNHEY and CDR2 SVGAGI come from the germline V gene. This CDR3 is 15 amino acids long.

DNA of the CDR3: TGTGCCAGCAGGTCGGGATACACCGGGGAGCTGTTTTTT. Translating gives CASRSGYTGELFF. The chain has TRBV6-5 and TRBJ2-2; perhaps TRBD2 as D (5 bases). The CDR3 runs 13 residues. V dropped 6 bases and J dropped 3 bases, with 8 bases sitting between them. Germline CDR1 and CDR2: MNHEY and SVGAGI.

The J gene is TRBJ2-5, the V gene TRBV7-3; 7 bases are a match to TRBD1. Germline-derived CDR1 and CDR2 are SGHTA and FQGTGA. V dropped 5 bases and J dropped 0; count of bases not matched to a gene: 9. The CDR3 has 16 residues. CDR3 amino acids: CASSRMGRGYQETQYF. CDR3 in DNA: TGTGCCAGCAGCCGCATGGGCAGGGGGTACCAAGAGACCCAGTACTTC.

The chain uses TRBV11-1 and TRBJ2-3; 7 nucleotides match TRBD2. CDR3 length equals 15 residues. Germline V lookup: CDR1 SGHAT, CDR2 FQDESV (reference sequence). Trimming removed 4 bases from V and 2 bases from J; junction bases left unmatched: 6. CDR3 DNA sequence: TGTGCCAGCAGCTCGGCAGGGAGGGCCACAGATACGCAGTATTTT. This gives the protein CASSSAGRATDTQYF.

This clone was recorded once. The chain has TRBV30 and TRBJ1-2; a possible D gene is TRBD1 (6 bases). The V gene's germline CDR1 is GTSNPN and CDR2 SVGIG (reference sequence). V was shortened by 4 bases and J by 4 bases, with 16 bases between the two germline ends. The CDR3 has 14 residues. The CDR3 loop is CAWNSGGWGYGYTF. The CDR3 nucleotides are TGTGCCTGGAACAGTGGGGGCTGGGGCTATGGCTACACCTTC.

J is TRBJ1-5 and V is TRBV24-1; possible D gene TRBD1, 6 bases. V was pared by 4 bases and J by 2 bases, with 11 bases between. This CDR3 is built from 15 residues. The V gene's germline CDR1 is KGHDR and CDR2 SFDVKD. The CDR3 nucleotides are TGTGCCACCAGTGACCGAGGGGGAGGCAATCAGCCCCAGCATTTT. Encoded protein: CATSDRGGGNQPQHF.

The V call is TRBV27, the J call TRBJ1-6; no clear D gene. CDR3 size: 12 residues. Trimming removed 8 bases at V and 6 bases at J, with 8 bases between. CDR1 MNHEY and CDR2 SMNVEV come from the germline V gene (reference sequence). The CDR3 sequence is CASGTPNSPLHF. As DNA, the CDR3 is TGTGCCAGCGGTACCCCTAATTCACCCCTCCACTTT.

This clone appeared a single time. Written as DNA, the CDR3 is TGTGCCAGCAGTTACTCGGGCGGAAATCAGCCCCAGCATTTT. Residues: CASSYSGGNQPQHF. The V gene is TRBV6-2 or TRBV6-3, the J gene TRBJ1-5; D unclear. CDR3 length: 14 amino acids. V was trimmed by 0 bases and J by 4 bases, leaving 7 bases between them. Germline V CDR1 and CDR2: MNHEY, SVGEGT.

J is TRBJ1-2 and V is TRBV3-1 (or the pseudogene TRBV3-2); 7 nucleotides align to TRBD1. CDR3 length: 14 residues. CDR1 is LGHDT and CDR2 is YNNKEL in the germline V gene (reference sequence). Trimming removed 3 bases from V and 3 bases from J; junction bases left unmatched: 4. CDR3 sequence (DNA): TGTGCCAGCAGCCATTCCCAGGGGGACTATGGCTACACCTTC. This gives the protein CASSHSQGDYGYTF.

The chain recombines TRBV5-1 with TRBJ1-2, with a possible D match to TRBD1 (5 bases). The germline V gene encodes CDR1 SGHRS and CDR2 YFSETQ. Trimming took 2 bases from V and 8 from J, leaving 19 bases between them. The CDR3 runs 15 residues. CDR3 protein: CASSFGGTSREGYTF. CDR3 sequence (DNA): TGCGCCAGCAGCTTTGGGGGGACTTCGCGAGAGGGCTACACCTTC.

V usage is TRBV7-6 and J usage is TRBJ2-1; TRBD2 matches at 12 bases. The CDR3 covers 17 residues. CDR1 SGHVS and CDR2 FNYEAQ come from the germline V gene. J gave up 2 bases and V 1 base, and 3 bases lay outside the gene matches. DNA of the CDR3: TGTGCCAGCAGCTTAGAGGCTAGCGGGGGGGCCTACAATGAGCAGTTCTTC. It codes for CASSLEASGGAYNEQFF.

J is TRBJ2-2 and V is TRBV5-1; 7 bases are shared with TRBD2. Germline V gene data show CDR1 as SGHRS and CDR2 as YFSETQ. The CDR3 length is 15 residues. V was clipped by 6 bases and J by 4 bases; unmatched bases: 9. For the CDR3, the DNA is TGCGCCAGCAAAGGTACAGCGGGGCTCACCGGGGAGCTGTTTTTT. Residues: CASKGTAGLTGELFF.

In this sample, this clone turned up once. The chain carries TRBV28 and TRBJ1-2; a possible D gene is TRBD1 (5 bases). V shed 10 bases and J shed 7 bases, with 19 bases lying between them. This CDR3 is built from 13 residues. Germline loops: CDR1 MDHEN, CDR2 SYDVKM. This chain's CDR3 is CATPSRVGGGYTF. CDR3 nucleotide sequence: TGTGCCACACCCAGTAGGGTGGGGGGTGGCTACACCTTC.

This chain uses TRBV5-6 with TRBJ2-1; maybe TRBD1 (5 bases). This CDR3 contains 13 residues. Germline CDR1 and CDR2: SGHDT and YYEEEE. Trimming pared 3 bases from V and 7 bases from J, leaving 11 bases between. The CDR3 bases are TGTGCCAGCAGCTGGGGCCCGTCTAATGAGCAGTTCTTC. Translation: CASSWGPSNEQFF.

The V gene is TRBV28, the J gene TRBJ1-3, with D possibly TRBD1 on 6 matching bases. With 3 bases removed from V and 0 bases from J, the gap between germline ends came to 15 bases. In germline, CDR1 is MDHEN, CDR2 SYDVKM. This CDR3 has 17 amino acids. CDR3 sequence (DNA): TGTGCCAGCAGTTTCCGCCTCCAGGGGAACTCTGGAAACACCATATATTTT. Encoded protein: CASSFRLQGNSGNTIYF.

The chain joins TRBV11-3 to TRBJ1-1, with TRBD1 matching 9 bases. The CDR3 totals 14 residues. The germline V gene encodes CDR1 SGHNT and CDR2 YENEEA. Unmatched junction bases numbered 11, after V lost 6 bases and J lost 9 bases. The CDR3 here is CASRATGGEGKAFF. Written as DNA, the CDR3 is TGTGCCAGCAGAGCTACAGGGGGCGAGGGGAAAGCTTTCTTT. Based on the CDR3 plus reference TRBV11-3 and TRBJ1-1, the full variable domain is EAGVVQSPRYKIIEKKQPVAFWCNPISGHNTLYWYLQNLGQGPELLIRYENEEAVDDSQLPKDRFSAERLKGVDSTLKIQPAELGDSAVYLCASRATGGEGKAFFGQGTRLTVV.

The chain links TRBV12-5 to TRBJ1-2; 9 nucleotides agree with TRBD1. In germline, CDR1 is LGHNT, CDR2 FRNRAP. This CDR3 comprises 15 residues. J gave up 4 bases and V 0 bases, and 3 bases lay outside the gene matches. Written as DNA, the CDR3 is TGTGCTAGTGGTTTGGTACCGACAGGGGGCTATGGCTACACCTTC. Protein: CASGLVPTGGYGYTF.

V is TRBV18 and J is TRBJ2-2; a weak D match, TRBD2 (6 bases). Trimming took off 8 bases at V and 5 bases at J, with 12 bases between the two ends. Germline V CDR1 and CDR2: KGHSH, LQKENI. The CDR3 is 13 residues long. In nucleotides, the CDR3 is TGTGCCAGCCGTGAGGGAGGAACCGGGGAGCTGTTTTTT. This encodes CASREGGTGELFF.

The CDR3 sequence: CASSLVTNDGYTF. Written as DNA, the CDR3 is TGCGCCAGCAGCTTGGTGACGAATGATGGCTACACCTTC. The J gene is TRBJ1-2, the V gene TRBV5-1; no reliable D call. V shed 0 bases and J shed 6 bases, with 9 bases lying between them. CDR3 length equals 13 residues. Germline assignment: CDR1 SGHRS and CDR2 YFSETQ.

The V and J genes are TRBV9 and TRBJ1-3; perhaps TRBD1 as D (5 bases). This CDR3 has 13 residues. Germline loops: CDR1 SGDLS, CDR2 YYNGEE. Trimming took 4 bases from V and 9 from J, leaving 14 bases between them. This chain's CDR3 is CASSFGGGTTIYF. CDR3 in DNA: TGTGCCAGCAGCTTTGGGGGGGGTACCACCATATATTTT.

The sample holds a few counts of this clone. The V call is TRBV28, the J call TRBJ1-3, with D possibly being TRBD1 (6 bases). Germline CDR1 MDHEN, CDR2 SYDVKM. Trimming took off 6 bases at V and 1 base at J, with 16 bases between the two ends. This CDR3 contains 16 residues. CDR3 amino acids: CASSRGALESGNTIYF. In DNA, the CDR3 is TGTGCCAGCAGCCGGGGGGCCTTGGAATCTGGAAACACCATATATTTT.

This clone was recorded once. The chain has TRBV6-2 or TRBV6-3 and TRBJ2-5; D tentatively fits TRBD1 or TRBD2 (5 bases each). Per germline, CDR1 MNHEY and CDR2 SVGEGT. V was trimmed by 0 bases and J by 5 bases, leaving 10 bases between them. The CDR3 has 14 residues. This CDR3 reads CASSYSGEGETQYF. CDR3 in DNA: TGTGCCAGCAGTTACTCGGGCGAGGGGGAGACCCAGTACTTC.

The gene calls are TRBV5-5 and TRBJ2-3, with D unclear. Germline V lookup: CDR1 SGHKS, CDR2 YYEKEE (reference sequence). There are 14 residues in the CDR3. The V end was cut by 4 bases, the J end by 2 bases, with 11 bases between. The CDR3 region is CASSHGPYTDTQYF. DNA for the CDR3: TGTGCCAGCAGCCACGGGCCGTACACAGATACGCAGTATTTT.

The genes are TRBV7-9 and TRBJ1-1, with D hard to call. Trimming stripped 2 bases from V and 6 bases from J, with 4 bases between. Germline V gene sequence: CDR1 SEHNR, CDR2 FQNEAQ (reference sequence). The CDR3 has 11 amino acids. The CDR3: CASSLMAEAFF. CDR3 DNA: TGTGCCAGCAGCTTAATGGCTGAAGCTTTCTTT.

The CDR3 coding sequence is TGTGCCAGCAAGGGCCAGGCGGAAAAACTGTTTTTT. Translated, it gives CASKGQAEKLFF. The rearrangement links TRBV2 to TRBJ1-4, with no clear D. Germline V CDR1 and CDR2: SNHLY, FYNNEI. V was cut by 7 bases and J by 8 bases, with 11 bases left in between. The CDR3 is 12 residues long. The full variable domain, in which reference TRBV2 and TRBJ1-4 provide the parts outside the CDR3, is EPEVTQTPSHQVTQMGQEVILRCVPISNHLYFYWYRQILGQKVEFLVSFYNNEISEKSEIFDDQFSVERPDGSNFTLKIRSTKLEDSAMYFCASKGQAEKLFFGSGTQLSVL.

On this clone itself: The DNA is left out, because the CDR3 cannot be placed on it with certainty; the CDR3 is given as TCRdb lists it. The chain joins TRBV10-3 to TRBJ1-2; the D call in the table, TRBD1, was not verified against the DNA. Germline V gives CDR1 ENHRY, CDR2 SYGVKD. Both ends counted, the CDR3 spans 15 residues. CDR3 in amino acids: CAITTSILGDYGYTF.

The rearrangement joins TRBV30 to TRBJ1-4, with D hard to call. V was cut by 1 base and J by 4 bases, with 10 bases left in between. The CDR3 has 14 amino acids. The germline V gene has CDR1 GTSNPN and CDR2 SVGIG (reference sequence). The CDR3 sequence: CAWSGEVLNEKLFF. For the CDR3, the DNA is TGTGCCTGGAGTGGTGAAGTGCTTAATGAAAAACTGTTTTTT.